Here is one TCR beta chain with its context. No antigen is known for it. Specified treatment: roughly nine-day PBMC culture with coronavirus spike peptide pools or control peptides (ViraFEST assay). Prior to the COVID-19 pandemic (2011-2018), the unexposed donor's CD4+ T cells were collected. This sample stems from a study of vaccination and CD4 T cells after COVID-19. Across the study: Convalescent patients gave post-COVID blood a median roughly 96 days post-diagnosis, range 35 to 161. The cells were exposed to overlapping spike peptides originating from SARS-CoV-2, HCoV-NL63, HCoV-OC43 and HCoV-229E for stimulation.

The study sequenced cultured CD4+ T cell DNA using the Oncomine TCR Beta short-read assay. TCRdb processed the PCR reads anew with MiXCR; each CDR3 protein has one entry. Among 4,000 to 5,000 distinct CDR3 sequences listed, approximately 40% were seen once. Germline lookup yields CDR1 SGHTA and CDR2 FQGNSA. The CDR3 runs to 17 residues. V dropped 5 bases and J dropped 4; count of bases not matched to a gene: 14. The receptor was derived from a human donor in good health. The chain joins TRBV7-2 to TRBJ1-2; TRBD1 agrees at 9 bases. The sequencing sample was made of CD4+ T cells from blood, cultured in vitro. This chain's CDR3 is CASSQGQDRGGSYGYTF. In DNA, the CDR3 is TGTGCCAGCAGCCAAGGTCAGGACAGGGGTGGAAGCTATGGCTACACCTTC.